This note documents a single TCR beta chain sequence. This CDR3 has 14 amino acids. Trimming left V 3 bases short and J 7 bases short, with 12 bases between. Germline V gene data show CDR1 as SGHTA and CDR2 as FQGNSA. The data were taken from a study of identifying expanded T cells in peripheral blood. Assay used: immunoSEQ multiplex PCR; TCRdb lists only in-frame clones, some missing. Of about 130,000 clones detected, 86% appear once; the ten largest clones hold approximately 8.9%. The receptor was isolated from a person aged 18 to 69 in good health. Sequenced input: blood. The chain employs TRBV7-2 and TRBJ1-4, with D possibly matching TRBD1 (5 bases). The CDR3 DNA sequence: TGTGCCAGCAGCTTCCAGGGCGGAGGTGAAAAACTGTTTTTT. This gives the protein CASSFQGGGEKLFF. Looking up the rest from reference TRBV7-2 and TRBJ1-4 gives the full variable domain: GAGVSQSPSNKVTEKGKDVELRCDPISGHTALYWYRQSLGQGLEFLIYFQGNSAPDKSGLPSDRFSAERTGGSVSTLTIQRTQQEDSAVYLCASSFQGGGEKLFFGSGTQLSVL.